Shown below are 16 T cell receptor beta chains from a single sample sequenced in a study of T cells in Graves' hyperthyroidism and ophthalmopathy. RNA transcripts served as the template for amplifying TCR beta CDR3 regions. TCR CDR3 regions were first amplified by RT-PCR with HTBI primers. TCRdb fed the multiplex PCR reads into MiXCR, producing one record per CDR3 protein. The repertoire has 490,000 or so distinct CDR3 sequences, roughly 22% of them found once; the top ten carry around 47%. The specimen sequenced was blood. These receptors came from a woman aged 70-85 years with Graves' ophthalmopathy.

This clonotype was detected a few times. The chain couples TRBV10-2 to TRBJ1-2; TRBD1 aligns across 9 bases. The CDR3 is made up of 15 amino acids. V gave up 7 bases and J gave up 7 bases; unmatched junction bases: 13. Germline V CDR1 and CDR2: WSHSY, SAAADI. The CDR3 bases are TGCGCCAGCAAGAGACAGGGGGTTGAGATCGGTGGCTACACCTTC. It encodes CASKRQGVEIGGYTF.

This clonotype was seen more than once but under ten times. The V and J genes are TRBV4-1 and TRBJ2-1; TRBD2 might be the D (6 bases). Trimming removed 0 bases from V and 7 bases from J, with 13 bases in between. Germline CDR1 and CDR2: MGHRA and YSYEKL. CDR3 length: 15 residues. CDR3 amino acids: CASSQETGLRNEQFF. The CDR3 region has the DNA TGCGCCAGCAGCCAAGAAACGGGACTGCGGAATGAGCAGTTCTTC.

This clonotype was recorded many times. V usage is TRBV19 and J usage is TRBJ2-3; D ambiguous. V dropped 1 base and J dropped 0 bases, with 5 bases sitting between them. Germline V gives CDR1 LNHDA, CDR2 SQIVND (reference sequence). This CDR3 is 14 amino acids long. This chain's CDR3 is CASSIGRSTDTQYF. In nucleotides, the CDR3 is TGTGCCAGTAGTATAGGAAGAAGCACAGATACGCAGTATTTT. The variable domain in full, completed from reference TRBV19 and TRBJ2-3, reads DGGITQSPKYLFRKEGQNVTLSCEQNLNHDAMYWYRQDPGQGLRLIYYSQIVNDFQKGDIAEGYSVSREKKESFPLTVTSAQKNPTAFYLCASSIGRSTDTQYFGPGTRLTVL.

On this clonotype itself: This could be a read error, since a much larger clone is one nucleotide away. The chain has TRBV7-9 and TRBJ2-3; 11 positions agree with TRBD2. Per the germline V gene, CDR1 is SEHNR and CDR2 is FQNEAQ (reference sequence). The CDR3 is 15 residues long. The DNA for the CDR3 is TGTGCCAGCAGCTACCTAGCGGGAGGAACAGATACGCCGTATTTT. It codes for CASSYLAGGTDTPYF.

The table lists this clonotype with a few counts. This CDR3 is CATSSGTGGDYTF. The CDR3 DNA follows: TGTGCCACCAGCAGCGGGACAGGGGGCGACTACACCTTC. This chain links TRBV24-1 with TRBJ1-2; 12 positions agree with TRBD1. Germline lookup yields CDR1 KGHDR and CDR2 SFDVKD. The CDR3 loop spans 13 amino acids. Trimming removed 7 bases from V and 10 bases from J; junction bases left unmatched: 6.

This sequence joins TRBV7-9 and TRBJ1-3; D perhaps matches TRBD1 (5 bases). The CDR3 is 16 amino acids. Trimming pared 5 bases from V and 1 base from J, leaving 15 bases between. Germline V gene lookup returns CDR1 SEHNR and CDR2 FQNEAQ (reference sequence). CDR3 nucleotide sequence: TGTGCCAGCAGCGCAGGACACCTCCAGTCTGGAAACACCATATATTTT. This encodes CASSAGHLQSGNTIYF.

The chain joins TRBV28 to TRBJ1-2; tentative D call: TRBD1 (5 bases). There are 11 residues in the CDR3. Germline V gene data show CDR1 as MDHEN and CDR2 as SYDVKM. V was cut by 8 bases and J by 7 bases, with 11 bases left in between. The CDR3 is CASWGGSGYTF. The CDR3 nucleotides read TGTGCCAGCTGGGGGGGGTCTGGCTACACCTTC.

The chain recombines TRBV19 with TRBJ2-1; D may correspond to TRBD1 or TRBD2 (6 bases each). CDR1 is LNHDA, CDR2 SQIVND, per germline (reference sequence). V shed 6 bases and J shed 8 bases, with 17 bases lying between them. The CDR3 has 14 amino acids. The CDR3 nucleotides read TGTGCCAGTAGGAACGGGCAGGGGAGGCATGAGCAGTTCTTC. Translating it yields CASRNGQGRHEQFF.

The chain is built from TRBV20-1 and TRBJ1-2, with D possibly TRBD1 on 5 matching bases. V lost 0 bases and J lost 13, with 12 bases in between. Germline lookup yields CDR1 DFQATT and CDR2 SNEGSKA (reference sequence). The CDR3 covers 11 residues. The CDR3 protein is CSARDGGLGTF. CDR3 nucleotides: TGCAGTGCTAGAGATGGGGGTTTGGGCACCTTC.

This clonotype was seen repeatedly, ten times or more. V is TRBV28 and J is TRBJ1-2; D is unclear. The CDR3 is 11 amino acids. V lost 3 bases to trimming and J lost 8 bases, with 7 bases between them. CDR1 and CDR2 (germline): MDHEN, SYDVKM. The CDR3 DNA follows: TGTGCCAGCAGTTTTAGGTACGGCTACACCTTC. As protein: CASSFRYGYTF.

This clonotype was recorded a few times. The chain carries TRBV5-1 and TRBJ2-7; weak D call: TRBD2 (5 bases). Between the trimmed V and J ends, which lost 6 bases and 0 bases, there was a span of 16 bases. Germline V gives CDR1 SGHRS, CDR2 YFSETQ. The CDR3 runs 15 residues. The CDR3 here is CASTEGGSYSYEQYF. DNA for the CDR3: TGCGCCAGCACCGAGGGTGGATCCTACTCCTACGAGCAGTACTTC.

This clonotype was detected once. A much larger clone lies a single base off, so this may be a read error. The chain carries TRBV7-9 and TRBJ1-1; possible D gene TRBD1, 6 bases. This CDR3 has 11 residues. The germline V gene has CDR1 SEHNR and CDR2 FQNEAQ (reference sequence). The DNA of the CDR3 is TGTGCCGGCAGCTCTAACAGGGCAGCTTTCTTT. It translates to CAGSSNRAAFF.

This clonotype was picked up a small number of times. The rearrangement uses TRBV7-9 and TRBJ2-1; no clear D. The CDR3 has 11 amino acids. With 3 bases removed from V and 6 bases from J, the gap between germline ends came to 3 bases. Germline CDR1 SEHNR, CDR2 FQNEAQ (reference sequence). Here the CDR3 DNA reads TGTGCCAGCAGCTTCCCCAATGAGCAGTTCTTC. Protein product: CASSFPNEQFF.

There are many counts of this clonotype. The chain couples TRBV28 to TRBJ2-6; TRBD2 is a possible D gene (6 bases). The CDR3 is 15 amino acids. The germline V gene has CDR1 MDHEN and CDR2 SYDVKM. V was clipped by 7 bases and J by 2 bases, with 12 bases between them. The CDR3 is CASTVWGAGANVLTF. As DNA, the CDR3 is TGTGCCAGCACCGTATGGGGGGCTGGGGCCAACGTCCTGACTTTC. Full variable domain (missing parts from reference TRBV28 and TRBJ2-6): DVKVTQSSRYLVKRTGEKVFLECVQDMDHENMFWYRQDPGLGLRLIYFSYDVKMKEKGDIPEGYSVSREKKERFSLILESASTNQTSMYLCASTVWGAGANVLTFGAGSRLTVL.

The chain recombines TRBV2 with TRBJ1-4; 7 nucleotides align to TRBD1. Germline loops: CDR1 SNHLY, CDR2 FYNNEI. The CDR3 loop spans 15 amino acids. Trimming cost V 6 bases and J 8 bases; bases outside gene matches: 12. The CDR3 DNA reads TGTGCCAGCAGCGCACCGACAGGGCCGGTCGAAAAACTGTTTTTT. As protein: CASSAPTGPVEKLFF.

The DNA for the CDR3 is TGCAGTGCTAGAGATCAAAACAGGGCGGGGGTACGGTATAACAATGAGCAGTTCTTC. Encoded protein: CSARDQNRAGVRYNNEQFF. This chain links TRBV20-1 with TRBJ2-1, with D perhaps matching TRBD2 (7 bases). Germline loops: CDR1 DFQATT, CDR2 SNEGSKA (reference sequence). This CDR3 has 19 amino acids. Trimming took 0 bases from V and 5 from J, leaving 26 bases between them.